Listed below are T cell receptor beta chains from one sample, sequenced in a study of blood T cell repertoires in COVID-19. Using immunoSEQ multiplex PCR, the repertoire was profiled, and TCRdb retains in-frame clones only, with some absent. In the table there are around 240,000 clones, 91% of which are singletons. The material sequenced was PBMCs or T cells enriched from blood (not recorded which). The receptor source for this set is a human donor in a cohort exposed to, infected with or recovered from COVID-19 (not recorded which). The donor label of this sample is uncertain. Both conserved end residues are part of each CDR3. D genes are given only for firm matches. Clone size, where shown, is once, few, many, or a class for clones that have expanded.

TRBV4-2	-	TRBJ2-7	-	TGTGCCAGCAGCCATTCCCGGACTTACGAGCAGTACTTC	CASSHSRTYEQYF
TRBV11-2	-	TRBJ2-5	-	TGTGCCAGCAGCTTAGGAGGGGGACCAGAAGAGACCCAGTACTTC	CASSLGGGPEETQYF
TRBV5-1	TRBD1	TRBJ1-1	-	TGCGCCAGCAGCTCCAGGGGGTGGACTGAAGCTTTCTTT	CASSSRGWTEAFF
TRBV27	TRBD1	TRBJ1-5	-	TGTGCCAGCAGGACAGGGTCCTATAGCAATCAGCCCCAGCATTTT	CASRTGSYSNQPQHF
TRBV2	-	TRBJ1-1	-	TGTGCCAGCAGCCACGACGAAGGGGGAAGGACTGAAGCTTTCTTT	CASSHDEGGRTEAFF
TRBV27	-	TRBJ2-7	-	TGTGCCAGCAGTTTATCAGGGGTGACCTACGAGCAGTACTTC	CASSLSGVTYEQYF
TRBV18	TRBD2	TRBJ2-7	few	TGTGCCAGCTCACCGCACATAGAGCCGGGAGGGGAGCAGTACTTC	CASSPHIEPGGEQYF
TRBV10-3	-	TRBJ1-3	-	TGTGCCATCACCGCGTCGCGGGCAGGTGGAAACACCATATATTTT	CAITASRAGGNTIYF
TRBV16	-	TRBJ1-2	-	TGTGCCAGCAGCCAAGGTCGGAGAGGCTACACCTTC	CASSQGRRGYTF
TRBV6-5	TRBD1	TRBJ1-2	-	TGTGCCAGCAGCTATGACAGGGGGAATTATGGCTACACCTTC	CASSYDRGNYGYTF
TRBV9	TRBD2	TRBJ2-5	-	TGTGCCAGCAGCCCCCTCGGGGGGGCCTTAGAGACCCAGTACTTC	CASSPLGGALETQYF
TRBV19	TRBD1	TRBJ1-4	-	TGTGCCAGTAGTAGCTTCCAGGGGGCGGCAAAACTGTTTTTT	CASSSFQGAAKLFF
TRBV15	TRBD1	TRBJ1-5	-	TGTGCCACCAGTAGCCGGGACAGGGGTTGGCGGCCCCAGCATTTT	CATSSRDRGWRPQHF
TRBV24-1	TRBD1	TRBJ2-7	-	TGTGCCACCAGTGGGGACAGGGGAGGGCAGTACTTC	CATSGDRGGQYF
TRBV29-1	TRBD1	TRBJ2-7	-	TGCAGCGTTCAACCCGGGACAGCCTCCTACGAGCAGTACTTC	CSVQPGTASYEQYF
TRBV23-1	-	TRBJ2-5	-	TGCGCCGCATGGAGGGTGGGGTCTGAGACCCAGTACTTC	CAAWRVGSETQYF
TRBV19	-	TRBJ1-4	-	TGTGCCAGTAGTATACGGGGTCTCACCGGGGAAAAACTGTTTTTT	CASSIRGLTGEKLFF
TRBV7-9	TRBD1	TRBJ1-5	few	TGTGCCAGCAGCTTAGGGACAGGGAATCAGCCCCAGCATTTT	CASSLGTGNQPQHF
TRBV28	-	TRBJ1-2	-	TGTGCCAGCAGTTCATTAGGGGGTCATGGCTACACCTTC	CASSSLGGHGYTF
TRBV4-3	-	TRBJ2-3	-	TGCGCCAGCAGCCAAGACCCGGGGGATACGCAGTATTTT	CASSQDPGDTQYF
TRBV18	TRBD1	TRBJ1-2	-	TGTGCCAGCAAACAGGGGGAGACACGGGGCTACACCTTC	CASKQGETRGYTF
TRBV12-3/TRBV12-4	-	TRBJ1-1	-	TGTGCCAGCAGTTACGACCGGCGGGCTGAAGCTTTCTTT	CASSYDRRAEAFF